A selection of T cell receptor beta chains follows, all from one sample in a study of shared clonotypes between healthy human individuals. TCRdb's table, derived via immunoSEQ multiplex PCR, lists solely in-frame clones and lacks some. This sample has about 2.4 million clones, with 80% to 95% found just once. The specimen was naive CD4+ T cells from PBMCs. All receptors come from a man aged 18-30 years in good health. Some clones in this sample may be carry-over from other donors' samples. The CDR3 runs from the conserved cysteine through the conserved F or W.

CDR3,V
CASSPPRGQNTEAFF,TRBV5-4
CASSQGGIDEQYF,TRBV4-1
CASTSGGEISYEQYF,TRBV5-1
CASSLEEDSEAFF,TRBV7-2
CASSPSLTSALVNEQFF,TRBV18
CASSLVGRAPKWHNEKLFF,TRBV27
CASSPRGRANYGYTF,TRBV19
CASSYWQGTYEQYF,TRBV6-5
CASSYLGPLYEQYF,TRBV28
CASSLGTGQNTEAFF,TRBV7-3